This is a list of T cell receptor beta chains from one sample in a study of blood T cell repertoires in COVID-19. Sequencing used immunoSEQ multiplex PCR; TCRdb keeps in-frame clones, though not all of them. The profile covers about 220,000 clones, with approximately 90% appearing a single time and roughly 3% taken by the ten largest. Specimen: PBMCs or T cells enriched from blood (not recorded which). All receptors derive from a woman aged 18-30 years in a cohort exposed to, infected with or recovered from COVID-19 (not recorded which). Both conserved end residues are part of each CDR3. A D gene is named only where the DNA matches it firmly. Clone size, where shown, is once, few, many, or a class for clones that have expanded.

CDR3 DNA: TGTGCCAGCAGCCCAGACTACAACTCCTACGAGCAGTACTTC
CDR3 protein: CASSPDYNSYEQYF
J gene: TRBJ2-7
D gene: NA
V gene: TRBV9
clone size: NA

CDR3 DNA: TGCGCCAGTTCCTTAGGCAGGGTGGCGAATCAGCCCCAGCATTTT
CDR3 protein: CASSLGRVANQPQHF
J gene: TRBJ1-5
D gene: NA
V gene: TRBV4-1
clone size: NA

CDR3 DNA: TGCAGCGTTGAATTTGCGGGAGGGCCGAACGGGGAGCTGTTTTTT
CDR3 protein: CSVEFAGGPNGELFF
J gene: TRBJ2-2
D gene: TRBD2
V gene: TRBV29-1
clone size: NA

CDR3 DNA: TGCGCCAGCAGCCAAGCCCGTGGGCCCAGTCGGCGAAGCAATCAGCCCCAGCATTTT
CDR3 protein: CASSQARGPSRRSNQPQHF
J gene: TRBJ1-5
D gene: NA
V gene: TRBV4-1
clone size: NA

CDR3 DNA: TGCGCCAGCAGCTTACAGAGAACCACAGATACGCAGTATTTT
CDR3 protein: CASSLQRTTDTQYF
J gene: TRBJ2-3
D gene: NA
V gene: TRBV5-1
clone size: NA

CDR3 DNA: TGTGCCAGCAGTCTCCGAGAAGTATCTTGGTACGAGCAGTACTTC
CDR3 protein: CASSLREVSWYEQYF
J gene: TRBJ2-7
D gene: NA
V gene: TRBV11-2
clone size: NA

CDR3 DNA: TGTGCCAGTAGCAGGGACAGGGCGGCAGGAAACACCATATATTTT
CDR3 protein: CASSRDRAAGNTIYF
J gene: TRBJ1-3
D gene: TRBD1
V gene: TRBV19
clone size: NA

CDR3 DNA: TGCGCCAGCAGCCAAGAGGGGACAGGTTCAGGAAACACCATATATTTT
CDR3 protein: CASSQEGTGSGNTIYF
J gene: TRBJ1-3
D gene: TRBD1
V gene: TRBV4-1
clone size: NA

CDR3 DNA: TGTGCCAGCAGCGGCCACAGGGGGGGCCCATTGGCAGATACGCAGTATTTT
CDR3 protein: CASSGHRGGPLADTQYF
J gene: TRBJ2-3
D gene: NA
V gene: TRBV9
clone size: NA

CDR3 DNA: TGCGCCAGCAGTGAGTCGGGACAGTCCAATCGAGCTTTCTTT
CDR3 protein: CASSESGQSNRAFF
J gene: TRBJ1-1
D gene: TRBD1
V gene: TRBV10-2
clone size: NA

CDR3 DNA: TGTGCCAGTAGCATAACGAATTTACTAGCGGGAGCCAATGAGCAGTTCTTC
CDR3 protein: CASSITNLLAGANEQFF
J gene: TRBJ2-1
D gene: TRBD2
V gene: TRBV19
clone size: NA

CDR3 DNA: TGTGCCAGCAGTGGACTAGCGGGGGGCAATGAGCAGTTCTTC
CDR3 protein: CASSGLAGGNEQFF
J gene: TRBJ2-1
D gene: TRBD2
V gene: TRBV6-4
clone size: NA

CDR3 DNA: TGTGCCAGCAGTTTCAGACAGGGCGGCTCCACTGAAGCTTTCTTT
CDR3 protein: CASSFRQGGSTEAFF
J gene: TRBJ1-1
D gene: TRBD1
V gene: TRBV6-5
clone size: NA

CDR3 DNA: TGCGCCAGCAGCTTGTTCGGGGGTAGCACTGAAGCTTTCTTT
CDR3 protein: CASSLFGGSTEAFF
J gene: TRBJ1-1
D gene: NA
V gene: TRBV5-1
clone size: NA

CDR3 DNA: TGTGCCAGCAGTCTCCAACAGGGGGCCGGGGAGCTGTTTTTT
CDR3 protein: CASSLQQGAGELFF
J gene: TRBJ2-2
D gene: TRBD1
V gene: TRBV6-5
clone size: NA

CDR3 DNA: TGCGCCAGCAGCTTGGATCGGGAGAGAAGGGCTTTCTTT
CDR3 protein: CASSLDRERRAFF
J gene: TRBJ1-1
D gene: NA
V gene: TRBV5-1
clone size: once

CDR3 DNA: TGTGCCAGTAGTACGGGGGTCAACACCGGGGAGCTGTTTTTT
CDR3 protein: CASSTGVNTGELFF
J gene: TRBJ2-2
D gene: NA
V gene: TRBV19
clone size: NA

CDR3 DNA: TGTGCCAGCAGCCCCTACCGGACAGGGCCCTACCCCTACAATCAGCCCCAGCATTTT
CDR3 protein: CASSPYRTGPYPYNQPQHF
J gene: TRBJ1-5
D gene: TRBD1
V gene: TRBV5-8
clone size: NA

CDR3 DNA: TGTGCCAGTAGTCCCACTCCGGACACTGAAGCTTTCTTT
CDR3 protein: CASSPTPDTEAFF
J gene: TRBJ1-1
D gene: NA
V gene: TRBV19
clone size: NA

CDR3 DNA: TGTGCCAGCAGCTTGGCTGGCACCCGGGGCACAGATACGCAGTATTTT
CDR3 protein: CASSLAGTRGTDTQYF
J gene: TRBJ2-3
D gene: NA
V gene: TRBV5-5
clone size: NA

CDR3 DNA: TGTGCCACCAGTGACCCCGGGACAGGGGAGCAGTACTTC
CDR3 protein: CATSDPGTGEQYF
J gene: TRBJ2-7
D gene: TRBD1
V gene: TRBV24-1
clone size: NA

CDR3 DNA: TGTGCCACCAGTGATTTGGCGGGAGCTAAGGCAGATACGCAGTATTTT
CDR3 protein: CATSDLAGAKADTQYF
J gene: TRBJ2-3
D gene: TRBD2
V gene: TRBV24-1
clone size: once

CDR3 DNA: TGCGCCAGCAGGGCGGACAGAAGCACAGATACGCAGTATTTT
CDR3 protein: CASRADRSTDTQYF
J gene: TRBJ2-3
D gene: NA
V gene: TRBV5-1
clone size: NA

CDR3 DNA: TGTGCCAGCAGCCAAGGGGGGCTGTGGGGGTACAATGAGCAGTTCTTC
CDR3 protein: CASSQGGLWGYNEQFF
J gene: TRBJ2-1
D gene: NA
V gene: TRBV14
clone size: NA

CDR3 DNA: TGTGCCATCAGTGAGTCAAAGCGGGGGGGACAAGAGACCCAGTACTTC
CDR3 protein: CAISESKRGGQETQYF
J gene: TRBJ2-5
D gene: TRBD2
V gene: TRBV10-3
clone size: NA

CDR3 DNA: TGTGCCAGCAGCATCCACAGGATAACTGAAGCTTTCTTT
CDR3 protein: CASSIHRITEAFF
J gene: TRBJ1-1
D gene: NA
V gene: TRBV5-8
clone size: NA

CDR3 DNA: TGTGCCAGCAGTGTGGCGGGAGGAGTCGGTGAGCAGTTCTTC
CDR3 protein: CASSVAGGVGEQFF
J gene: TRBJ2-1
D gene: TRBD2
V gene: TRBV25-1
clone size: NA

CDR3 DNA: TGTGCCAGCAGTGAAATAGAAAGCACCGGGGAGCTGTTTTTT
CDR3 protein: CASSEIESTGELFF
J gene: TRBJ2-2
D gene: NA
V gene: TRBV6-4
clone size: few